What follows describes a single T cell receptor beta chain. The data belong to a study of blood T cell repertoires in COVID-19. On the study more broadly: Sites across the United States, Italy and Spain contributed samples from acute and convalescent COVID-19. Sources were T cells, B-cell-depleted T cells, or PBMCs; the material itself was cDNA or gDNA.

In the source study's methods: Amplification from reference gene primers served as the basis for estimated nucleated cell counts. Sequenced by immunoSEQ multiplex PCR; TCRdb stores in-frame clones only, minus some. V and J calls and clone size follow that table, whereas D and trimming were derived from the DNA. The sample includes under 250,000 clones, around 82% seen only once; the top ten take roughly 4.7%. Germline-derived CDR1 and CDR2 are SGHKS and YYEKEE (reference sequence). There are 15 residues in the CDR3. The ends were cut back, 4 bases at V and 2 bases at J, with 15 bases in the middle. V and J are TRBV5-5 and TRBJ1-1; a possible D gene is TRBD1 (6 bases). This clonotype was obtained from a woman aged 65 to 85 with acute or convalescent COVID-19. Sequenced: peripheral blood. Here the CDR3 reads CASSRFQGINTEAFF. In DNA, the CDR3 is TGTGCCAGCAGCCGTTTTCAGGGGATAAACACTGAAGCTTTCTTT.